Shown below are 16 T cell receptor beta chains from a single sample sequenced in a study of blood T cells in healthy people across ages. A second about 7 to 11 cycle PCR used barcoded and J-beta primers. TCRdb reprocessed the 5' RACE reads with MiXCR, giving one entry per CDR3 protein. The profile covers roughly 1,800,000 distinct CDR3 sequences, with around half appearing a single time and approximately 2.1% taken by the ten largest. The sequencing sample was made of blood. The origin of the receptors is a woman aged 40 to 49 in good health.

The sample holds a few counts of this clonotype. As DNA, the CDR3 is TGCAGCGTTGACGCGGGGGGAGACAATGAGCAGTTCTTC. It codes for CSVDAGGDNEQFF. V usage is TRBV29-1 and J usage is TRBJ2-1; 8 nucleotides line up with TRBD2. The CDR3 covers 13 residues. The germline CDR1 and CDR2 sequences are SQVTM and ANQGSEA. V lost 3 bases, J lost 5 bases, and 3 bases stayed unmatched.

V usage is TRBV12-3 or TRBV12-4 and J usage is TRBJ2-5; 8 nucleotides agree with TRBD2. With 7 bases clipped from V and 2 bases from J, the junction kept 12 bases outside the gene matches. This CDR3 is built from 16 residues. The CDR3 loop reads CASKLASGGKQETQYF. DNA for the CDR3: TGTGCCAGCAAGTTAGCGAGCGGGGGTAAACAAGAGACCCAGTACTTC.

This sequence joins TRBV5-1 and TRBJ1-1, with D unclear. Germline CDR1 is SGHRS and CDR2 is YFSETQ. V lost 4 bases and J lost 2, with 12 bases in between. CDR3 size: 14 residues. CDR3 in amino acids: CASSIGNRNTEAFF. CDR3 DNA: TGCGCCAGCAGCATCGGAAACAGAAACACTGAAGCTTTCTTT. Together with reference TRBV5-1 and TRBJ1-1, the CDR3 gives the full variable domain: KAGVTQTPRYLIKTRGQQVTLSCSPISGHRSVSWYQQTPGQGLQFLFEYFSETQRNKGNFPGRFSGRQFSNSRSEMNVSTLELGDSALYLCASSIGNRNTEAFFGQGTRLTVV.

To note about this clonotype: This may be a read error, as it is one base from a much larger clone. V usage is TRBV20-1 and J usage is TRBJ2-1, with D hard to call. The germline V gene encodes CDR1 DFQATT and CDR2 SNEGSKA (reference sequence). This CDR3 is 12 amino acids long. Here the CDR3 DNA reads TGCAGGGCCACAATACAGCAAAATGAGCAGTTCTTC. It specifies CRATIQQNEQFF.

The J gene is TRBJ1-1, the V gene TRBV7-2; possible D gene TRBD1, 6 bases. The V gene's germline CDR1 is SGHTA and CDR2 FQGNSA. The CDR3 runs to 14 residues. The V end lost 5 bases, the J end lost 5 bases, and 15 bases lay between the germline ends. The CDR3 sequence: CASSPTGLGTEAFF. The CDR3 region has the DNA TGTGCCAGCAGCCCCACAGGGTTGGGAACTGAAGCTTTCTTT.

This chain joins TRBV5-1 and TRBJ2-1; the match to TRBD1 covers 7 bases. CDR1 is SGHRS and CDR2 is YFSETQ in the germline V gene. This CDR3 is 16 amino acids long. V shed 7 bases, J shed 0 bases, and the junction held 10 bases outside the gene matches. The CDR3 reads CASGPPGQSSYNEQFF. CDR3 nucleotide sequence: TGCGCCAGCGGCCCCCCGGGACAGAGCTCCTACAATGAGCAGTTCTTC.

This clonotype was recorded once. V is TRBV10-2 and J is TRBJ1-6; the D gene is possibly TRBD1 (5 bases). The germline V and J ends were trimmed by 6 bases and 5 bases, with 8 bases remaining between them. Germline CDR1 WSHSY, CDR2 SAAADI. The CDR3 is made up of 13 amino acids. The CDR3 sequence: CASRKGDNSPLHF. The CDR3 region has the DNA TGCGCCAGCAGGAAAGGGGATAATTCACCCCTCCACTTT.

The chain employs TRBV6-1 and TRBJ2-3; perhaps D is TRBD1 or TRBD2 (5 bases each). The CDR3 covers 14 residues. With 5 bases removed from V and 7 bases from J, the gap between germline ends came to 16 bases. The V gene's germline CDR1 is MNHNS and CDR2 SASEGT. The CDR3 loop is CASSPGRSRHTQYF. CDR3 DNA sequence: TGTGCCAGCAGTCCGGGACGAAGCCGACATACGCAGTATTTT.

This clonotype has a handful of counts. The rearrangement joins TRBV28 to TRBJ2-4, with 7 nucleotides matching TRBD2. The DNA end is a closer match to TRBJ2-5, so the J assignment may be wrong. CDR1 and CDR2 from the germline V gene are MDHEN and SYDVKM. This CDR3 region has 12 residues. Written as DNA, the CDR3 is TGTGCCAGCGGCAGCGGGGTTGAGACCCAGTACTTC. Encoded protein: CASGSGVETQYF.

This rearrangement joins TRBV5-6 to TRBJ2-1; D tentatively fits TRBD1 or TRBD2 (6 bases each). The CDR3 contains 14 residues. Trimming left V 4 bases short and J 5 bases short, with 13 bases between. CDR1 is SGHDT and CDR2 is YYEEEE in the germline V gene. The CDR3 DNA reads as TGTGCCAGCAGCCGGGGGCAGAGCCACAATGAGCAGTTCTTC. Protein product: CASSRGQSHNEQFF.

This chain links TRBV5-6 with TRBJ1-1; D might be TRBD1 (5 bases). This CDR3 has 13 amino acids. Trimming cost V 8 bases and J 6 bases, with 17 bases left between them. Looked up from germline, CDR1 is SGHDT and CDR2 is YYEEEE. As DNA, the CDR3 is TGTGCCAGTGGAAGGGGTAGCGTCGCTGAAGCTTTCTTT. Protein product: CASGRGSVAEAFF.

The CDR3 DNA reads as TGCAGTGCTCCCGCAAGGGCGAACACTGAAGCTTTCTTT. Its protein product is CSAPARANTEAFF. The chain carries TRBV20-1 and TRBJ1-1; no reliable D call. Germline CDR1 is DFQATT and CDR2 is SNEGSKA (reference sequence). Trimming stripped 5 bases from V and 1 base from J, with 11 bases between. The CDR3 has 13 residues.

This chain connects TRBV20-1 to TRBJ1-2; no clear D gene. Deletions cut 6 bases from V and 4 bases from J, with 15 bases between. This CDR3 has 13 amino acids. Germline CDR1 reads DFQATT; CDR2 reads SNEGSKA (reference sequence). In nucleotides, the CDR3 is TGCAGTGCCCCGAACGGGATTATCTATGGCTACACCTTC. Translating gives CSAPNGIIYGYTF.

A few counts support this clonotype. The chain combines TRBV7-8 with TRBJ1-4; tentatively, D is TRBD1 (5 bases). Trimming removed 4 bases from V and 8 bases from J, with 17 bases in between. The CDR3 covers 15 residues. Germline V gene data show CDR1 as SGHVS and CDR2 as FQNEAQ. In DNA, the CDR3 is TGTGCCAGCAGCTCAGAGCCGGGTCGGGGGGAAAAACTGTTTTTT. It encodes CASSSEPGRGEKLFF. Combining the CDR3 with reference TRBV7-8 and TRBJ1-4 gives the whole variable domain GAGVSQSPRYKVAKRGQDVALRCDPISGHVSLFWYQQALGQGPEFLTYFQNEAQLDKSGLPSDRFFAERPEGSVSTLKIQRTQQEDSAVYLCASSSEPGRGEKLFFGSGTQLSVL.

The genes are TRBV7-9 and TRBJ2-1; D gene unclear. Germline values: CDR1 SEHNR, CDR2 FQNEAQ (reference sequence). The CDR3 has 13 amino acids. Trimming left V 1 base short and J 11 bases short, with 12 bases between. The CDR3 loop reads CASSLVGFRKQFF. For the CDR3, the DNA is TGTGCCAGCAGCTTAGTTGGTTTCCGGAAGCAGTTCTTC.

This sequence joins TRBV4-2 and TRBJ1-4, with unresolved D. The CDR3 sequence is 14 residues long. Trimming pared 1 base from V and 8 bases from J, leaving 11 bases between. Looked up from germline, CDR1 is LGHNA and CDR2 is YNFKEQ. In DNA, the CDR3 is TGTGCCAGCAGCCAAGCGGGGAGGGAAGAAAAACTGTTTTTT. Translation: CASSQAGREEKLFF.